The clone carrying this T cell receptor (beta chain) was observed a few times. There was one heparinised blood draw per donor, averaging about 110 mL. This record belongs to a study of beta chain features in type 1 diabetes. The overall study: Cell yields, gender and age were similar in healthy donors and patients.

Expressed TCRB transcripts were sequenced, since all the RNA that had been isolated was reverse transcribed. TCRdb's copy holds only in-frame clones and misses some; the assay was immunoSEQ multiplex PCR. The sample holds some 410,000 clones; approximately 13% are singletons and the top ten take 0.035% to 0.04%. This clonotype was sampled from a man aged 30 to 45 in good health. Sequences were obtained from naive CD4+ T cells from blood.

In nucleotides, the CDR3 is TGCGCCAGCAGCCAATCTACAGGGTCGCGGACAGATACGCAGTATTTT. Its translation: CASSQSTGSRTDTQYF. The V gene is TRBV4-3, the J gene TRBJ2-3, with D perhaps TRBD1 (6 bases). The V gene's germline CDR1 is LGHNA and CDR2 YSLEER. This CDR3 contains 16 residues. Trimming removed 2 bases from V and 3 bases from J, with 15 bases in between.